The 32 T cell receptor beta chains in this list originate from one sample, sequenced in a study of cytomegalovirus exposure and HLA in healthy donors. The PCR had 60 Vbeta and 13 Jbeta primers. This table comes from immunoSEQ multiplex PCR, and its TCRdb copy is limited to in-frame clones, with some not included. The sample has around 130,000 clones, 84% seen once; the top ten hold roughly 2.6%. Source material: PBMCs. Every receptor here comes from a man aged 50-60 years in good health and CMV-seronegative.

J is TRBJ2-1 and V is TRBV5-4, with D tentatively TRBD2 (5 bases). V lost 3 bases to trimming and J lost 12 bases, with 16 bases between them. The V gene's germline CDR1 is SGHNT and CDR2 YYREEE (reference sequence). The CDR3 contains 13 residues. CDR3 protein: CASSSITSGPQFF. The CDR3 region has the DNA TGTGCCAGCAGCTCGATCACAAGCGGTCCGCAGTTCTTC.

J is TRBJ2-1 and V is TRBV10-3; 8 bases agree with TRBD2. Germline CDR1 reads ENHRY; CDR2 reads SYGVKD. After removal of 3 bases from V and 1 base from J, the junction contained 14 bases not matched to a gene. CDR3 size: 19 residues. Written as DNA, the CDR3 is TGTGCCATCAGTGACCTCATGAGGACCGGGACTAGGTCCTACAATGAGCAGTTCTTC. Translated, it gives CAISDLMRTGTRSYNEQFF.

The V gene is TRBV4-1, the J gene TRBJ1-2; possible D gene TRBD1, 6 bases. V gave up 6 bases and J gave up 4 bases, with 21 bases separating them. The CDR3 covers 16 residues. The germline V gene encodes CDR1 MGHRA and CDR2 YSYEKL. This CDR3 is CASRHWTVRSGYGYTF. Here the CDR3 DNA reads TGCGCCAGCAGACACTGGACAGTCCGGAGCGGCTATGGCTACACCTTC.

The J gene is TRBJ2-7, the V gene TRBV5-4; 9 bases match TRBD2. CDR1 is SGHNT, CDR2 YYREEE, per germline (reference sequence). V lost 0 bases, J lost 2 bases, and 3 bases stayed unmatched. The CDR3 is made up of 15 amino acids. CDR3 sequence (DNA): TGTGCCAGCAGCTTGGGACTAGCGGATGCCTACGAGCAGTACTTC. This gives the protein CASSLGLADAYEQYF.

The V and J genes are TRBV19 and TRBJ1-1, with TRBD1 as a possible D gene (5 bases). Trimming took off 3 bases at V and 0 bases at J, with 5 bases between the two ends. Germline CDR1 reads LNHDA; CDR2 reads SQIVND (reference sequence). The CDR3 is 13 amino acids. CDR3: CASSMTVNTEAFF. CDR3 coding DNA: TGTGCCAGTAGTATGACAGTGAACACTGAAGCTTTCTTT.

In regard to this clone: Distinct nucleotide sequences in the sample also encode this CDR3. V and J are TRBV6-5 and TRBJ2-7, with a tentative D call TRBD1 (7 bases). The CDR3 totals 13 residues. From germline, CDR1 is MNHEY and CDR2 SVGAGI. V lost 3 bases and J 3 bases, leaving 9 bases between the germline ends. The DNA of the CDR3 is TGTGCCAGCAGTTATCAGGGGGGCTACGAGCAGTACTTC. It yields the protein CASSYQGGYEQYF.

The chain carries TRBV6-1 and TRBJ1-1; D possibly corresponds to TRBD1 (6 bases). The CDR3 extends over 14 amino acids. The V gene lost 6 bases and the J gene lost 3 bases, with 14 bases spanning the gap. CDR1 MNHNS and CDR2 SASEGT come from the germline V gene. The CDR3 sequence is CASSQLSGDTEAFF. CDR3 in DNA: TGTGCCAGCAGCCAGCTTTCAGGGGACACTGAAGCTTTCTTT.

CDR3: CASSLPGSLINEQFF. For the CDR3, the DNA is TGTGCCAGCAGCCTTCCCGGGAGCCTGATCAATGAGCAGTTCTTC. The chain carries TRBV7-9 and TRBJ2-1; D possibly corresponds to TRBD2 (6 bases). CDR1 is SEHNR and CDR2 is FQNEAQ in the germline V gene (reference sequence). V was clipped by 5 bases and J by 6 bases, with 17 bases between them. This CDR3 comprises 15 residues.

V usage is TRBV6-1 and J usage is TRBJ1-1, with D possibly being TRBD1 (6 bases). CDR3 size: 15 residues. V was clipped by 3 bases and J by 3 bases, with 14 bases between them. Germline CDR1 reads MNHNS; CDR2 reads SASEGT. Here the CDR3 reads CASSDGGATDTEAFF. Written as DNA, the CDR3 is TGTGCCAGCAGTGATGGGGGGGCAACAGACACTGAAGCTTTCTTT.

V usage is TRBV6-4 and J usage is TRBJ1-2; TRBD1 agrees at 10 bases. The germline CDR1 and CDR2 sequences are MRHNA and SNTAGT. J gave up 8 bases and V 2 bases, and 8 bases lay outside the gene matches. The CDR3 length is 15 residues. The CDR3 is CASSDRGQGFGGYTF. For the CDR3, the DNA is TGTGCCAGCAGTGACAGGGGACAGGGGTTCGGAGGCTACACCTTC.

This rearrangement joins TRBV6-5 to TRBJ1-6; 7 bases agree with TRBD1. The germline CDR1 and CDR2 sequences are MNHEY and SVGAGI. The V gene end was trimmed by 0 bases and the J gene end by 9 bases; junction bases not matched to a gene: 8. The length of the CDR3 is 16 residues. CDR3 region: CASSYSRTGGSSPLHF. CDR3 DNA: TGTGCCAGCAGTTACTCCAGGACAGGCGGTAGTTCACCCCTCCACTTT.

The rearrangement links TRBV6-1 to TRBJ1-4, with 7 bases matching TRBD1. CDR3 length equals 14 residues. CDR1 and CDR2 from the germline V gene are MNHNS and SASEGT. With V trimmed by 8 bases and J by 8 bases, 11 bases remained unmatched. CDR3 coding DNA: TGTGCCAGCCTTCCCCCGGGACAGAGAGAAAAACTGTTTTTT. It is translated as CASLPPGQREKLFF.

The rearrangement links TRBV7-9 to TRBJ1-1; TRBD1 aligns across 8 bases. The length of the CDR3 is 15 residues. Germline CDR1 SEHNR, CDR2 FQNEAQ (reference sequence). V shed 5 bases, J shed 0 bases, and the junction held 5 bases outside the gene matches. CDR3 in amino acids: CASSPPGGLNTEAFF. The CDR3 bases are TGTGCCAGCAGCCCCCCAGGGGGCCTGAACACTGAAGCTTTCTTT.

This chain links TRBV6-4 with TRBJ1-2; TRBD1 matches 8 bases. The germline V gene has CDR1 MRHNA and CDR2 SNTAGT. The CDR3 consists of 15 residues. J lost 4 bases, V lost 3 bases, and 7 bases had no gene match. The CDR3 DNA reads as TGTGCCAGCAGTGAGACAGGACAGGGTTTCTATGGCTACACCTTC. Its translation: CASSETGQGFYGYTF.

This rearrangement joins TRBV2 to TRBJ2-7; 7 bases are shared with TRBD2. CDR3 length: 10 residues. The germline V gene has CDR1 SNHLY and CDR2 FYNNEI. J gave up 8 bases and V 8 bases, and 3 bases lay outside the gene matches. CDR3 nucleotide sequence: TGTGCCAGCGGGAGGGCTCAGCAGTACTTC. Amino acid sequence: CASGRAQQYF.

V and J are TRBV4-3 and TRBJ2-2; TRBD2 aligns across 8 bases. Germline V gene data show CDR1 as LGHNA and CDR2 as YSLEER. After removal of 0 bases from V and 2 bases from J, the junction contained 5 bases not matched to a gene. This CDR3 region has 17 residues. This CDR3 is CASSQEASGGNTGELFF. For the CDR3, the DNA is TGCGCCAGCAGCCAAGAGGCAAGCGGGGGTAACACCGGGGAGCTGTTTTTT.

The CDR3 region has the DNA TGTGCCAGCAGCGACCCACAGGGGGCCCCTGAAGCTTTCTTT. It codes for CASSDPQGAPEAFF. This sequence joins TRBV5-6 and TRBJ1-1; 9 positions agree with TRBD1. From germline, CDR1 is SGHDT and CDR2 YYEEEE. V shed 4 bases, J shed 6 bases, and the junction held 7 bases outside the gene matches. This CDR3 contains 14 residues.

V and J are TRBV6-5 and TRBJ1-1, with D perhaps matching TRBD1 (5 bases). V gave up 7 bases and J gave up 7 bases, with 16 bases separating them. Per the germline V gene, CDR1 is MNHEY and CDR2 is SVGAGI. The CDR3 covers 13 residues. The chain's CDR3 is CASTSGRSGEAFF. The CDR3 DNA follows: TGTGCCAGCACCTCAGGGAGGTCGGGTGAAGCTTTCTTT.

The chain carries TRBV5-1 and TRBJ2-5; 7 positions agree with TRBD2. The CDR3 spans 13 residues. J lost 5 bases, V lost 1 base, and 2 bases had no gene match. Germline V lookup: CDR1 SGHRS, CDR2 YFSETQ. CDR3: CASSLWGGETQYF. DNA of the CDR3: TGCGCCAGCAGCTTGTGGGGAGGGGAGACCCAGTACTTC. Full variable domain (outside the CDR3, taken from reference TRBV5-1 and TRBJ2-5): KAGVTQTPRYLIKTRGQQVTLSCSPISGHRSVSWYQQTPGQGLQFLFEYFSETQRNKGNFPGRFSGRQFSNSRSEMNVSTLELGDSALYLCASSLWGGETQYFGPGTRLLVL.

The chain combines TRBV5-4 with TRBJ2-3, with TRBD1 as a possible D gene (6 bases). CDR1 is SGHNT, CDR2 YYREEE, per germline (reference sequence). There are 14 residues in the CDR3. Trimming stripped 0 bases from V and 3 bases from J, with 8 bases between. The CDR3, as DNA: TGTGCCAGCAGCTTGGCCAGGGGTACAGATACGCAGTATTTT. This translates into CASSLARGTDTQYF.

The CDR3: CASSPRGGGSYNEQFF. CDR3 in DNA: TGCGCCAGCAGCCCAAGGGGCGGGGGGTCCTACAATGAGCAGTTCTTC. The chain couples TRBV4-3 to TRBJ2-1; TRBD2 matches 8 bases. CDR3 length: 16 amino acids. Losses at the gene ends were 4 bases for V and 1 base for J; bases not matched to a gene: 6. Germline V gives CDR1 LGHNA, CDR2 YSLEER.

The chain recombines TRBV7-6 with TRBJ2-5; tentative D call: TRBD1 (6 bases). Between the trimmed V and J ends, which lost 5 bases and 2 bases, there was a span of 15 bases. This CDR3 contains 15 residues. Germline values: CDR1 SGHVS, CDR2 FNYEAQ. The CDR3 DNA reads TGTGCCAGCAGCCTGACAGGACCCTTACAAGAGACCCAGTACTTC. Protein: CASSLTGPLQETQYF.

V is TRBV6-4 and J is TRBJ2-3; D might be TRBD2 (6 bases). Germline lookup yields CDR1 MRHNA and CDR2 SNTAGT. The CDR3 extends over 13 amino acids. Trimming took off 5 bases at V and 9 bases at J, with 15 bases between the two ends. In DNA, the CDR3 is TGTGCCAGCAGTCAGGAGCGTCGGGGGACGCAGTATTTT. Protein: CASSQERRGTQYF.

In DNA, the CDR3 is TGCGCCAGCAGCCAAGATGCGGGCTCCTACAATGAGCAGTTCTTC. As protein: CASSQDAGSYNEQFF. The rearrangement uses TRBV4-1 and TRBJ2-1, with D tentatively TRBD2 (5 bases). Germline V gives CDR1 MGHRA, CDR2 YSYEKL. V lost 0 bases and J lost 0, with 6 bases in between. The CDR3 extends over 15 amino acids.

The rearrangement joins TRBV4-2 to TRBJ2-7, with 11 bases matching TRBD2. The J segment lost 3 bases and the V segment lost 6 bases, leaving 4 bases of the junction unmatched. In germline, CDR1 is LGHNA, CDR2 YNFKEQ. This CDR3 is 14 amino acids long. The CDR3 DNA reads as TGTGCCAGCAGTCCGACTAGCGGGGACTACGAGCAGTACTTC. It encodes CASSPTSGDYEQYF.

The chain carries TRBV6-4 and TRBJ2-1; 10 bases align to TRBD2. The CDR3 has 14 amino acids. The germline V gene has CDR1 MRHNA and CDR2 SNTAGT. V shed 6 bases, J shed 6 bases, and the junction held 5 bases outside the gene matches. The CDR3 region has the DNA TGTGCCAGCAGCGTTCTAGCGGGGGCCAATGAGCAGTTCTTC. It codes for CASSVLAGANEQFF.

V and J are TRBV30 and TRBJ2-6, with TRBD1 matching over 7 bases. CDR1 and CDR2 from the germline V gene are GTSNPN and SVGIG (reference sequence). CDR3 length: 16 residues. Here the CDR3 DNA reads TGTGCGAAGGGAAACAGGGGCGGCTCTGGGGCCAACGTCCTGACTTTC. Amino acid sequence: CAKGNRGGSGANVLTF.

The genes are TRBV7-9 and TRBJ1-5; D is perhaps TRBD1 (5 bases). This CDR3 has 14 amino acids. Germline V gene lookup returns CDR1 SEHNR and CDR2 FQNEAQ (reference sequence). V was trimmed by 5 bases and J by 1 base, leaving 9 bases between them. CDR3 in amino acids: CASSPQGSNQPQHF. DNA for the CDR3: TGTGCCAGCAGCCCGCAGGGAAGCAATCAGCCCCAGCATTTT.

J is TRBJ1-2 and V is TRBV30; no clear D gene. The CDR3 spans 11 residues. Germline-derived CDR1 and CDR2 are GTSNPN and SVGIG (reference sequence). Trimming cost V 5 bases and J 11 bases, with 15 bases left between them. CDR3 loop: CAWGREPRYTF. DNA of the CDR3: TGTGCCTGGGGTAGAGAGCCGCGGTACACCTTC.

A single count supports this clone. The chain has TRBV11-2 and TRBJ1-2; D might be TRBD1 (5 bases). Per the germline V gene, CDR1 is SGHAT and CDR2 is FQNNGV. This CDR3 region has 14 residues. V lost 7 bases and J 4 bases, leaving 16 bases between the germline ends. CDR3 amino acids: CASNPHQGGYGYTF. Here the CDR3 DNA reads TGTGCCAGCAACCCACATCAGGGAGGCTATGGCTACACCTTC. The full variable domain, with the rest looked up from reference TRBV11-2 and TRBJ1-2, is EAGVAQSPRYKIIEKRQSVAFWCNPISGHATLYWYQQILGQGPKLLIQFQNNGVVDDSQLPKDRFSAERLKGVDSTLKIQPAKLEDSAVYLCASNPHQGGYGYTFGSGTRLTVV.

Here the CDR3 reads CASSHPTSGVYEQYF. The CDR3 DNA is TGTGCCAGCAGCCACCCGACTAGCGGGGTGTACGAGCAGTACTTC. The V gene is TRBV4-2, the J gene TRBJ2-7, with 11 bases that match TRBD2. V gave up 3 bases and J gave up 4 bases; unmatched junction bases: 5. Germline V gene data show CDR1 as LGHNA and CDR2 as YNFKEQ. This CDR3 is built from 15 residues.

The rearrangement uses TRBV5-1 and TRBJ2-7; D perhaps matches TRBD2 (5 bases). Trimming removed 4 bases at V and 0 bases at J, with 14 bases between. Germline values: CDR1 SGHRS, CDR2 YFSETQ. The length of the CDR3 is 15 residues. The CDR3 spells CASSGPGLSSYEQYF. The CDR3 region has the DNA TGCGCCAGCAGCGGACCGGGGTTGAGCTCCTACGAGCAGTACTTC.